Below, 27 T cell receptor beta chains from the same sample are listed, as sequenced in a study of blood T cells in healthy people across ages. PCR was performed a second time for about 7 to 11 cycles using a sample-barcoded 5' primer and a J-beta primer mix. TCRdb itself ran the 5' RACE reads through MiXCR, one entry per CDR3 protein. Among around 850,000 distinct CDR3 sequences listed, roughly 35% were seen once. The sample comprised blood. These receptor sequences come from a man aged 18 to 29 in good health.

J is TRBJ2-3 and V is TRBV20-1, with 11 nucleotides matching TRBD2. V trimming: 6 bases; J trimming: 2 bases; junction bases outside the gene matches: 13. CDR3 size: 17 residues. Germline V gene sequence: CDR1 DFQATT, CDR2 SNEGSKA (reference sequence). In nucleotides, the CDR3 is TGCAGTGCCCTTAGCGGGGGGGCTATACTTACCACAGATACGCAGTATTTT. The encoded protein is CSALSGGAILTTDTQYF.

As regards this clonotype: One end of the junction does not line up with germline, which may come from a read error. The chain recombines TRBV10-3 with TRBJ2-6, with D possibly being TRBD1 (6 bases). The CDR3 has 17 residues. The V gene's germline CDR1 is ENHRY and CDR2 SYGVKD. The CDR3 spells CVISESIEGAGANVLTF. The CDR3 region has the DNA TGTGTCATCAGTGAATCGATCGAGGGGGCTGGGGCCAACGTCCTGACTTTC.

This clonotype was detected many times. The chain employs TRBV12-3 or TRBV12-4 and TRBJ2-7; D gene ambiguous. Trimming removed 2 bases at V and 3 bases at J, with 8 bases between. This CDR3 has 13 residues. The CDR3 protein is CASSLNPDYEQYF. For the CDR3, the DNA is TGTGCCAGCAGTTTAAACCCCGACTACGAGCAGTACTTC.

In its sample, this clonotype was seen many times. The DNA for the CDR3 is TGTGCCATCAGTGAATCCGTCAGGCTAAATAGCAATCAGCCCCAGCATTTT. Protein product: CAISESVRLNSNQPQHF. This chain links TRBV10-3 with TRBJ1-5; D remains unclear. The ends were cut back, 3 bases at V and 0 bases at J, with 15 bases in the middle. There are 17 residues in the CDR3. Germline V gives CDR1 ENHRY, CDR2 SYGVKD.

Turning to this clonotype: Its ends do not fully match the called genes, so a read error is possible. This sequence joins TRBV3-1 and TRBJ2-5; D perhaps matches TRBD1 (5 bases). With the DNA end fitting TRBJ2-7 better, the J assignment may be wrong. CDR1 LGHDT and CDR2 YNNKEL come from the germline V gene (reference sequence). The CDR3 is made up of 15 amino acids. The CDR3 is CASGQDWGDPYEQYF. CDR3 coding DNA: TGTGCCAGCGGCCAAGATTGGGGCGATCCCTACGAGCAGTACTTC.

This sequence joins TRBV7-6 and TRBJ1-4; 8 bases are shared with TRBD1. The CDR3 is 15 residues long. The V and J ends lost 5 bases and 7 bases, in that order; junction bases with no gene match: 9. Per the germline V gene, CDR1 is SGHVS and CDR2 is FNYEAQ. CDR3 sequence: CASSRKTGDSEKLFF. The CDR3 nucleotides are TGTGCCAGCAGCCGCAAGACAGGGGATTCTGAAAAACTGTTTTTT. Using reference TRBV7-6 and TRBJ1-4 for the parts outside the CDR3, the full variable domain is GAGVSQSPRYKVTKRGQDVALRCDPISGHVSLYWYRQALGQGPEFLTYFNYEAQQDKSGLPNDRFSAERPEGSISTLTIQRTEQRDSAMYRCASSRKTGDSEKLFFGSGTQLSVL.

The chain couples TRBV12-3 or TRBV12-4 to TRBJ1-1, with D perhaps TRBD1 (6 bases). The CDR3 is 15 amino acids. Trimming left V 3 bases short and J 4 bases short, with 15 bases between. CDR3 in amino acids: CASSFVAGAGTEAFF. The CDR3 DNA reads TGTGCCAGCAGTTTCGTCGCGGGGGCGGGCACTGAAGCTTTCTTT.

The table lists this clonotype with a few counts. The gene calls are TRBV4-3 and TRBJ1-6; unclear D gene. CDR1 and CDR2 from the germline V gene are LGHNA and YSLEER. The CDR3 has 16 residues. Between the trimmed V and J ends, which lost 3 bases and 3 bases, there was a span of 12 bases. The CDR3 region has the DNA TGCGCCAGCAGCCAGGCGGCAGAAGTCTATAATTCACCCCTCCACTTT. It translates to CASSQAAEVYNSPLHF.

This clonotype was seen a few times. The chain has TRBV7-3 and TRBJ1-1; 7 bases match TRBD1. The CDR3 contains 13 residues. The germline V gene has CDR1 SGHTA and CDR2 FQGTGA. Losses at the gene ends were 5 bases for V and 5 bases for J; bases not matched to a gene: 5. The CDR3 DNA reads TGTGCCAGCAGCCCTGACAGGGAAACTGAAGCTTTCTTT. Protein: CASSPDRETEAFF. The full variable domain, in which reference TRBV7-3 and TRBJ1-1 provide the parts outside the CDR3, is GAGVSQTPSNKVTEKGKYVELRCDPISGHTALYWYRQSLGQGPEFLIYFQGTGAADDSGLPNDRFFAVRPEGSVSTLKIQRTERGDSAVYLCASSPDRETEAFFGQGTRLTVV.

This clonotype was observed at least ten times. The chain is built from TRBV11-1 and TRBJ2-1; possibly TRBD1 or TRBD2 for D (6 bases each). The CDR3 has 18 residues. V was clipped by 5 bases and J by 8 bases, with 28 bases between them. Germline assignment: CDR1 SGHAT and CDR2 FQDESV (reference sequence). In nucleotides, the CDR3 is TGTGCCAGCAGCCTTTCGGGGAGGCTCGGGACATGGGTCGATGAGCAGTTCTTC. The encoded protein is CASSLSGRLGTWVDEQFF.

The chain is built from TRBV6-5 and TRBJ2-1; TRBD2 matches 7 bases. The assigned J gene may be wrong: the sequence end matches TRBJ2-7 better. Germline V CDR1 and CDR2: MNHEY, SVGAGI. The CDR3 totals 15 residues. The DNA of the CDR3 is TGTGCCAGCAGTTACTCGACTAGCTCCTACAATGAGCAGTACTTC. Protein product: CASSYSTSSYNEQYF.

This clonotype came up a few times. The J gene is TRBJ1-5, the V gene TRBV12-3 or TRBV12-4; D not certain. The CDR3 runs to 13 residues. V was cut by 4 bases and J by 7 bases, with 11 bases left in between. CDR3 sequence reads: CASSSLTGQPQHF. CDR3 coding DNA: TGTGCCAGCAGTTCGTTAACCGGGCAGCCCCAGCATTTT.

The chain couples TRBV6-2 or TRBV6-3 to TRBJ2-7; D uncertain. CDR3 length equals 14 residues. The germline V and J ends were trimmed by 2 bases and 6 bases, with 14 bases remaining between them. CDR1 and CDR2 from the germline V gene are MNHEY and SVGEGT. The CDR3 nucleotides are TGTGCCAGCAGTTACATGGGTCTTCCCTCCGAGCAGTACTTC. This sequence encodes CASSYMGLPSEQYF.

A remark on this clonotype: Since a much larger clone is just one base distant, this may be a read error. The chain has TRBV6-5 and TRBJ2-7; tentative D call: TRBD1 (6 bases). The CDR3 is 16 residues long. The ends were cut back, 5 bases at V and 5 bases at J, with 22 bases in the middle. Germline V gives CDR1 MNHEY, CDR2 SVGAGI. CDR3 region: CASSRNKGQPLDEQYF. CDR3 DNA: TGTGCCAGCAGTCGCAACAAAGGACAGCCCCTCGACGAGCAGTACTTC.

This chain joins TRBV6-5 and TRBJ2-1; D may match TRBD1 or TRBD2 (5 bases each). Deletions cut 6 bases from V and 7 bases from J, with 13 bases between. Germline CDR1 MNHEY, CDR2 SVGAGI. The CDR3 has 13 amino acids. The CDR3 loop is CASSTGGRNEQFF. CDR3 in DNA: TGTGCCAGCAGCACAGGCGGGCGGAATGAGCAGTTCTTC.

This sequence joins TRBV20-1 and TRBJ2-3; tentatively, D is TRBD1 (5 bases). CDR3 size: 16 residues. With 0 bases removed from V and 6 bases from J, the gap between germline ends came to 19 bases. Germline lookup yields CDR1 DFQATT and CDR2 SNEGSKA (reference sequence). As DNA, the CDR3 is TGCAGTGCTAGAGATCCAGGCAGGGAACTTTGGGATACGCAGTATTTT. Translation: CSARDPGRELWDTQYF.

The CDR3 DNA sequence: TGCAGTGCTACCGAAGCGGGGGGGGTTTACAATGAGCAGTTCTTC. Protein sequence: CSATEAGGVYNEQFF. The chain carries TRBV20-1 and TRBJ2-1; 10 nucleotides align to TRBD2. The CDR3 has 15 amino acids. Germline CDR1 and CDR2: DFQATT and SNEGSKA (reference sequence). V shed 4 bases and J 4 bases; nucleotides not matched to a gene: 7.

The rearrangement links TRBV24-1 to TRBJ2-7; D gene uncertain. The DNA end is a closer match to TRBJ2-5, so the J assignment may be wrong. This CDR3 has 12 amino acids. The V gene's germline CDR1 is KGHDR and CDR2 SFDVKD. The CDR3 coding sequence is TGTGCCACCAGTGATCCATTGGAGACCCAGTACTTC. Translation: CATSDPLETQYF.

This clonotype was observed a few times. The chain combines TRBV4-3 with TRBJ2-3; D tentatively fits TRBD1 or TRBD2 (6 bases each). V was pared by 2 bases and J by 4 bases, with 16 bases between. The CDR3 is made up of 16 amino acids. The germline gives CDR1 LGHNA, CDR2 YSLEER. In DNA form, the CDR3 reads TGCGCCAGCAGCCAATTGGGGGGCAATGCCGCAGATACGCAGTATTTT. Encoded protein: CASSQLGGNAADTQYF.

Note on this clonotype: A much more abundant neighbour one base away suggests this may be a read error. V and J are TRBV4-3 and TRBJ2-7, with D possibly matching TRBD1 (6 bases). The V end was cut by 2 bases, the J end by 4 bases, with 15 bases between. Germline V gene sequence: CDR1 LGHNA, CDR2 YSLEER. There are 15 residues in the CDR3. CDR3 in amino acids: CASSQTRDMAYEQYF. CDR3 bases: TGCGCCAGCAGCCAAACCCGGGACATGGCGTACGAGCAGTACTTC.

This chain links TRBV12-3 or TRBV12-4 with TRBJ2-4, with 7 positions matching TRBD2. This CDR3 has 16 amino acids. V gave up 5 bases and J gave up 2 bases; unmatched junction bases: 9. The CDR3 is CASSPGGDGTKNIQYF. DNA for the CDR3: TGTGCCAGCAGTCCTGGGGGGGACGGAACCAAAAACATTCAGTACTTC.

V and J are TRBV7-2 and TRBJ2-2; no reliable D call. The CDR3 is 12 residues long. Trimming cost V 7 bases and J 7 bases, with 10 bases left between them. CDR1 and CDR2 (germline): SGHTA, FQGNSA. DNA for the CDR3: TGTGCCAGCACCCTGGGCGGCGGGGAGCTGTTTTTT. Protein sequence: CASTLGGGELFF. The variable domain in full, with the rest retrieved from reference TRBV7-2 and TRBJ2-2, is GAGVSQSPSNKVTEKGKDVELRCDPISGHTALYWYRQSLGQGLEFLIYFQGNSAPDKSGLPSDRFSAERTGGSVSTLTIQRTQQEDSAVYLCASTLGGGELFFGEGSRLTVL.

The chain couples TRBV5-1 to TRBJ1-1; D is perhaps TRBD1 (5 bases). The germline V gene has CDR1 SGHRS and CDR2 YFSETQ. The V end was cut by 0 bases, the J end by 4 bases, with 10 bases between. The length of the CDR3 is 14 residues. The CDR3 region is CASSLAGDGTEAFF. For the CDR3, the DNA is TGCGCCAGCAGCTTGGCGGGGGATGGCACTGAAGCTTTCTTT.

Here the CDR3 reads CSVSGRNQPQHF. The DNA for the CDR3 is TGCAGCGTTTCGGGCCGCAATCAGCCCCAGCATTTT. The chain employs TRBV29-1 and TRBJ1-5; no clear D gene. Per germline, CDR1 SQVTM and CDR2 ANQGSEA. This CDR3 has 12 residues. V shed 5 bases and J shed 2 bases, with 7 bases lying between them.

There are many counts of this clonotype. V and J are TRBV6-5 and TRBJ1-2, with 8 bases that match TRBD1. The CDR3 is 16 residues long. The J segment lost 0 bases and the V segment lost 6 bases, leaving 9 bases of the junction unmatched. Germline-derived CDR1 and CDR2 are MNHEY and SVGAGI. The CDR3 DNA is TGTGCCAGCAGAGGCCCTCTCAGGGGGCCTAACTATGGCTACACCTTC. Protein sequence: CASRGPLRGPNYGYTF.

For this clonotype: A much larger clone differs from this one at a single base, so this may be a read error. The J gene is TRBJ2-1, the V gene TRBV12-3 or TRBV12-4; D is unclear. The CDR3 is made up of 14 amino acids. CDR3 nucleotides: TGTGCCAGCAGTTTGGCGGCCTCCGACAATGAGCAGTTCTTC. Translated, it gives CASSLAASDNEQFF.

This clonotype was recorded only once. The germline gene is not matched at one end of the junction; a read error may be the cause. The CDR3 sequence: CAISERTESSYNELYF. The CDR3 coding sequence is TGTGCCATCAGTGAACGTACTGAGAGCTCCTACAATGAGCTGTACTTC. The chain has TRBV10-3 and TRBJ2-1; D is unresolved. Germline CDR1 is ENHRY and CDR2 is SYGVKD. The CDR3 loop spans 16 amino acids.